Presented here are 11 T cell receptor beta chains from one specimen sequenced in a study of cytomegalovirus exposure and HLA in healthy donors (dated by TCRdb to about 2017). Library prep was done by the immunoSEQ multiplex PCR assay. For the multiplex PCR, a mixture combining 60 forward primers for TCR Vbeta segments and 13 reverse primers for TCR Jbeta segments was used. Imported from immuneACCESS, the table was reduced by TCRdb to in-frame sequences with V and J called. These copies leave out some clones; in studies compared against another copy, an unresolved V gene accounts for under half, and the cause of the remainder is not known. This sample gives under 200,000 clones in total; approximately 84% of them show up just once. The ten biggest clones cover 3.8% of the sample. Sequencing was carried out using PBMCs. The origin of the receptors is a man aged 50-59 years in good health and CMV-seronegative.

The rearrangement uses TRBV7-2 and TRBJ2-7; D perhaps matches TRBD2 (6 bases). From germline, CDR1 is SGHTA and CDR2 FQGNSA. This CDR3 spans 14 amino acids. Trimming removed 4 bases from V and 1 base from J, with 11 bases in between. The CDR3, as DNA: TGTGCCAGCAGCTGGGGACTGCGTTCCTACGAGCAGTACTTC. Protein sequence: CASSWGLRSYEQYF.

This clone appeared a single time. This chain uses TRBV2 with TRBJ2-2; TRBD1 matches at 7 bases. Losses at the gene ends were 10 bases for V and 4 bases for J; bases not matched to a gene: 9. This CDR3 spans 14 amino acids. CDR1 and CDR2 (germline): SNHLY, FYNNEI. In DNA, the CDR3 is TGTGCCAACAGACAGGGTGTGAGCACCGGGGAGCTGTTTTTT. Amino acid sequence: CANRQGVSTGELFF. The variable domain in full, completed from reference TRBV2 and TRBJ2-2, reads EPEVTQTPSHQVTQMGQEVILRCVPISNHLYFYWYRQILGQKVEFLVSFYNNEISEKSEIFDDQFSVERPDGSNFTLKIRSTKLEDSAMYFCANRQGVSTGELFFGEGSRLTVL.

The J gene is TRBJ1-2, the V gene TRBV19; TRBD1 matches 7 bases. The CDR3 runs to 14 residues. CDR1 is LNHDA, CDR2 SQIVND, per germline (reference sequence). V dropped 6 bases and J dropped 0; count of bases not matched to a gene: 4. CDR3 residues: CASSTGTANYGYTF. CDR3 DNA: TGTGCCAGTAGCACCGGGACAGCTAACTATGGCTACACCTTC.

This clone was counted once. The J gene is TRBJ2-1, the V gene TRBV6-5; 7 nucleotides line up with TRBD1. The CDR3 contains 13 residues. J was trimmed by 8 bases and V by 5 bases; bases with no gene match: 6. From germline, CDR1 is MNHEY and CDR2 SVGAGI. The CDR3 sequence is CASSQNRGYEQFF. As DNA, the CDR3 is TGTGCCAGCAGTCAGAACAGGGGTTATGAGCAGTTCTTC.

The CDR3 loop reads CASSLQVSNQPQHF. The CDR3, as DNA: TGCGCCAGCAGCCTTCAGGTTAGCAATCAGCCCCAGCATTTT. The chain combines TRBV4-1 with TRBJ1-5; no clear D gene. CDR3 length equals 14 residues. Germline loops: CDR1 MGHRA, CDR2 YSYEKL. V lost 4 bases to trimming and J lost 0 bases, with 7 bases between them.

This clone was detected only once. The chain employs TRBV7-2 and TRBJ2-5, with D possibly TRBD2 on 5 matching bases. Between the trimmed V and J ends, which lost 4 bases and 2 bases, there was a span of 8 bases. Germline loops: CDR1 SGHTA, CDR2 FQGNSA. The CDR3 loop spans 13 amino acids. CDR3 DNA: TGTGCCAGCAGCTCGGACTGGCAAGAGACCCAGTACTTC. It yields the protein CASSSDWQETQYF.

The chain joins TRBV11-2 to TRBJ2-1; TRBD2 matches at 12 bases. The V segment lost 5 bases and the J segment 1 base; nucleotides outside the gene matches: 12. Germline loops: CDR1 SGHAT, CDR2 FQNNGV. The CDR3 runs 19 residues. The CDR3 nucleotides read TGTGCCAGCAGCAGAGGACTAGCGGGGCCCCTAGGGTCCTACAATGAGCAGTTCTTC. This codes for CASSRGLAGPLGSYNEQFF. Combining the CDR3 with reference TRBV11-2 and TRBJ2-1 gives the whole variable domain EAGVAQSPRYKIIEKRQSVAFWCNPISGHATLYWYQQILGQGPKLLIQFQNNGVVDDSQLPKDRFSAERLKGVDSTLKIQPAKLEDSAVYLCASSRGLAGPLGSYNEQFFGPGTRLTVL.

CDR3 sequence: CASSSYSGGARSSTLQQYF. The CDR3 nucleotides are TGTGCCAGCAGCTCTTATAGCGGGGGGGCAAGGTCAAGTACATTACAGCAGTACTTC. The chain carries TRBV7-8 and TRBJ2-7; 11 nucleotides align to TRBD2. Losses at the gene ends were 4 bases for V and 8 bases for J; bases not matched to a gene: 22. The germline V gene encodes CDR1 SGHVS and CDR2 FQNEAQ. This CDR3 contains 19 residues.

V is TRBV15 and J is TRBJ2-1; no reliable D call. This CDR3 contains 16 residues. The V end lost 1 base, the J end lost 0 bases, and 10 bases lay between the germline ends. CDR1 is LNHNV and CDR2 is YYDKDF in the germline V gene (reference sequence). CDR3 in DNA: TGTGCCACCAGCAGAGTGAGATCGAGCTCCTACAATGAGCAGTTCTTC. It translates to CATSRVRSSSYNEQFF.

This clone appeared once. V is TRBV6-1 and J is TRBJ2-7, with D unclear. The CDR3 has 11 residues. Trimming stripped 7 bases from V and 5 bases from J, with 9 bases between. CDR1 is MNHNS and CDR2 is SASEGT in the germline V gene. The chain's CDR3 is CASKMSHEQYF. CDR3 nucleotide sequence: TGTGCCAGCAAGATGAGCCACGAGCAGTACTTC.

In this sample, this clone turned up once. This chain joins TRBV11-2 and TRBJ2-7, with D perhaps TRBD2 (6 bases). This CDR3 is built from 14 residues. The ends were cut back, 1 base at V and 6 bases at J, with 13 bases in the middle. CDR1 is SGHAT, CDR2 FQNNGV, per germline. CDR3 coding DNA: TGTGCCAGCAGCTTAGCCGGGACTGGGTCCGAGCAGTACTTC. Amino acids: CASSLAGTGSEQYF.